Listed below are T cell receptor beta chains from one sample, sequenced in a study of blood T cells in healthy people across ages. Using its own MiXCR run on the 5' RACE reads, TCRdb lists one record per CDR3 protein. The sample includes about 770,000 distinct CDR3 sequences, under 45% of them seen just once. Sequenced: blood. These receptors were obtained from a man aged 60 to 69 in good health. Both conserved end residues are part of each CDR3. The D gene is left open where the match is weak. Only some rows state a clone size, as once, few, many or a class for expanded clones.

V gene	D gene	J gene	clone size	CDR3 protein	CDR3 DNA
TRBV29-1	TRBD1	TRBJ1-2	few	CSVMTGTGDGYTF	TGCAGCGTTATGACTGGAACAGGGGATGGCTACACCTTC
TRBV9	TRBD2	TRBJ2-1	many	CASSVVAGGGDEQFF	TGTGCCAGCAGCGTAGTTGCGGGGGGCGGGGATGAGCAGTTCTTC
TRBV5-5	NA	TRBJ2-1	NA	CASGNNEQFF	TGTGCCAGTGGGAACAATGAGCAGTTCTTC
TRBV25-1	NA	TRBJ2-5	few	CASSDSPFGTGEETQYF	TGTGCCAGCAGTGACTCTCCCTTCGGGACCGGGGAAGAGACCCAGTACTTC
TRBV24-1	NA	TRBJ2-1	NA	CATSDSHYNEQFF	TGTGCCACCAGTGATTCCCATTACAATGAGCAGTTCTTC
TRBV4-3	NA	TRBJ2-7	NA	CAGSQDPGAKDEQYF	TGCGCCGGCAGCCAAGATCCAGGGGCGAAGGACGAGCAGTACTTC
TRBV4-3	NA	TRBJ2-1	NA	CASSRETASYNEQFF	TGCGCCAGCAGCCGGGAGACTGCCTCCTACAATGAGCAGTTCTTC
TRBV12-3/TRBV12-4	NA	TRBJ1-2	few	CASSLTLGSAGYTF	TGTGCCAGCAGTTTAACCCTCGGATCGGCTGGCTACACCTTC
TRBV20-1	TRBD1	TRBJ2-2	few	CSARDDGTGGTGELFF	TGCAGTGCTAGAGATGATGGGACAGGGGGGACCGGGGAGCTGTTTTTT
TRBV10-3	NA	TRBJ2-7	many	CAISESGTNYEQYF	TGTGCCATCAGTGAGTCGGGGACAAACTACGAGCAGTACTTC
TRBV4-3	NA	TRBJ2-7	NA	CASSQFQGGEQYF	TGCGCCAGCAGCCAATTCCAGGGGGGCGAGCAGTACTTC
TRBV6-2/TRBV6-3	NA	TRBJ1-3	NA	CASSYVVGGHSGNTIYF	TGTGCCAGCAGTTACGTCGTTGGGGGACACTCTGGAAACACCATATATTTT
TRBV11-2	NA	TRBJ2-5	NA	CASSCHLRETQYF	TGTGCCAGCAGCTGCCACTTGCGGGAGACCCAGTACTTC
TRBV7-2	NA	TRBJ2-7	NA	CASSRVTVTYEQYF	TGTGCCAGCAGCAGAGTAACAGTGACCTACGAGCAGTACTTC
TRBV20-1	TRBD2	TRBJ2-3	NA	CSARTSGGSTDTQYF	TGCAGTGCGAGAACTAGCGGGGGGTCCACAGATACGCAGTATTTT
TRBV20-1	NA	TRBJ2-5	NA	CSAIYGGVGTQYF	TGCAGTGCCATCTACGGGGGAGTGGGGACCCAGTACTTC
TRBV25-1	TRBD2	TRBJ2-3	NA	CASSDSSGGTHTQYF	TGTGCCAGCAGTGACTCTAGCGGGGGGACCCATACGCAGTATTTT
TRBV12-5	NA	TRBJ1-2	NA	CASGGDGASDYGYTF	TGTGCTAGTGGGGGGGATGGGGCAAGTGACTATGGCTACACCTTC
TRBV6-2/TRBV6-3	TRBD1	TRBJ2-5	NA	CASIQLGAGGSEQYF	TGTGCCAGCATTCAGTTAGGGGCAGGGGGTAGTGAGCAGTACTTC
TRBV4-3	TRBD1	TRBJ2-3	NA	CASSQDQGAWDTQYF	TGCGCCAGCAGCCAAGACCAGGGGGCTTGGGATACGCAGTATTTT
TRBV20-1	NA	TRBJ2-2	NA	CSAPGNTGELFF	TGCAGTGCCCCGGGGAACACCGGGGAGCTGTTTTTT
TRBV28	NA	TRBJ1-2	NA	CASSVGRDYGYTF	TGTGCCAGCAGTGTGGGCAGGGACTATGGCTACACCTTC
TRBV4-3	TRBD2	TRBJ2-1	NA	CASSHSLAGGPDEQFF	TGCGCCAGCAGCCACTCGCTAGCGGGGGGGCCGGATGAGCAGTTCTTC
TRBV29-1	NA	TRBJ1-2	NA	CSVQEGGRARDYTF	TGCAGCGTTCAGGAAGGGGGGAGGGCGAGGGACTACACCTTC
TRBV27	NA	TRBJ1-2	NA	CASNSRATGEHYGYTF	TGTGCCAGCAACAGCCGGGCCACAGGCGAACACTATGGCTACACCTTC
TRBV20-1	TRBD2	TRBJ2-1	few	CSAPTSGGYRRNNEQFF	TGCAGTGCACCAACTAGCGGGGGATACCGACGAAACAATGAGCAGTTCTTC
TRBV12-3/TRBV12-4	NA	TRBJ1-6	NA	CASRTAGSYNSPLHF	TGTGCCAGCAGGACGGCGGGCTCCTATAATTCACCCCTCCACTTT
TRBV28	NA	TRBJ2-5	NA	CASSFVMSGETQYF	TGTGCCAGCAGTTTCGTTATGTCCGGAGAGACCCAGTACTTC
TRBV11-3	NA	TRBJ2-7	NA	CASSPLGETAIYEQYF	TGTGCCAGCAGCCCCCTTGGGGAGACAGCAATCTACGAGCAGTACTTC
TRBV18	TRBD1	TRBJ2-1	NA	CASSPSGQQETQFF	TGTGCCAGCTCACCATCGGGACAGCAAGAGACCCAGTTCTTC
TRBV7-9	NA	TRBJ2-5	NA	CASSPAQGPYNEQYF	TGTGCCAGCAGCCCGGCCCAGGGGCCATACAATGAGCAGTACTTC
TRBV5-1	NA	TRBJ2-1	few	CASSVGTSYNEQFF	TGCGCCAGCAGTGTCGGGACATCCTACAATGAGCAGTTCTTC
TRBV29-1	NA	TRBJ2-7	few	CSVVSGGEQYF	TGCAGCGTTGTTTCAGGCGGCGAGCAGTACTTC
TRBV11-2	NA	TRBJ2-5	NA	CASSNAPGLEETQYF	TGTGCCAGCAGCAACGCTCCGGGCCTCGAGGAGACCCAGTACTTC
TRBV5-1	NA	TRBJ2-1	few	CASSRGMADSSYNEQFF	TGCGCCAGCAGCCGGGGAATGGCGGATAGCTCCTACAATGAGCAGTTCTTC
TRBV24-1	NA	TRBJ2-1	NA	CATSSPLDTDNEQFF	TGTGCCACCAGTTCCCCCCTCGACACTGACAATGAGCAGTTCTTC
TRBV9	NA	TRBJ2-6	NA	CASSVGGRAGANVLTF	TGTGCCAGCAGCGTAGGGGGGCGGGCTGGGGCCAACGTCCTGACTTTC
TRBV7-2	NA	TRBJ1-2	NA	CASSLASSGRNGYTF	TGTGCCAGCAGCTTAGCCTCATCGGGGCGGAATGGCTACACCTTC
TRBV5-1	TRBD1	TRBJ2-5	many	CASRTGTGDETQYF	TGCGCCAGCAGGACCGGGACAGGGGACGAGACCCAGTACTTC
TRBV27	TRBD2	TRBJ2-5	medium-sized	CASSELAGGKETQYF	TGTGCCAGCAGTGAACTAGCGGGGGGAAAAGAGACCCAGTACTTC
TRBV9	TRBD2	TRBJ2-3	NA	CASTRTSGCTDTQYF	TGTGCCAGCACTCGAACTAGCGGTTGCACAGATACGCAGTATTTT
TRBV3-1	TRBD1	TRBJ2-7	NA	CASSQDQGALYEQYF	TGTGCCAGCAGCCAAGACCAGGGGGCCCTCTACGAGCAGTACTTC
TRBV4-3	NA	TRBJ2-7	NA	CASSQVEGGYYEQYF	TGCGCCAGCAGCCAAGTAGAAGGCGGCTACTACGAGCAGTACTTC
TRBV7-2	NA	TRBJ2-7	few	CASSHGRNEQYF	TGTGCCAGCAGCCACGGACGGAACGAGCAGTACTTC
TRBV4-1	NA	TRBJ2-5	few	CASSQKGTEETQYF	TGCGCCAGCAGCCAAAAGGGGACCGAAGAGACCCAGTACTTC
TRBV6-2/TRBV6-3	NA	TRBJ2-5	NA	CASTRDLGIETQYF	TGTGCCAGCACCCGGGACCTCGGGATCGAGACCCAGTACTTC
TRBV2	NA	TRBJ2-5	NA	CASSDRVGETQYF	TGTGCCAGCAGTGACAGGGTTGGAGAGACCCAGTACTTC
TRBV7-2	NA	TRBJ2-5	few	CASSPRSSAQETQYF	TGTGCCAGCAGCCCCCGGAGTAGCGCACAAGAGACCCAGTACTTC
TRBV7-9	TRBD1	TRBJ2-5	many	CASSLGQVQETQYF	TGTGCCAGCAGCCTAGGACAGGTACAAGAGACCCAGTACTTC
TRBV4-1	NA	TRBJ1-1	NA	CASSQGRTAEAFF	TGCGCCAGCAGCCAGGGGAGGACAGCTGAAGCTTTCTTT